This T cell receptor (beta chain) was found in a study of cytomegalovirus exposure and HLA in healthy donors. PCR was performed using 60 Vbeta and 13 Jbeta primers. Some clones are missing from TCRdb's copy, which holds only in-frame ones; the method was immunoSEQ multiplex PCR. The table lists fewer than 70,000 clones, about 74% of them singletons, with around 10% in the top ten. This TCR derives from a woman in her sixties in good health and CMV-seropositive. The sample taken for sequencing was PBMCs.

The CDR3: CASSPGQPSYGYTF. CDR3 coding DNA: TGTGCCAGCAGCCCCGGACAGCCAAGCTATGGCTACACCTTC. The rearrangement uses TRBV6-5 and TRBJ1-2; tentative D call: TRBD1 (6 bases). Deletions cut 6 bases from V and 4 bases from J, with 15 bases between. CDR1 MNHEY and CDR2 SVGAGI come from the germline V gene. This CDR3 is 14 amino acids long.